The clone carrying this T cell receptor (beta chain) has a single count. Its cognate antigen is unknown. This table comes from immunoSEQ multiplex PCR, and its TCRdb copy is limited to in-frame clones, with some not included. The sample includes some 640,000 clones, more than 80% of them seen just once. These data originate in a study of Ad26.COV2.S vaccination and SARS-CoV-2 variants. Overall study context: Sample donor was a member of the COV1001 Ad26.COV2.S trial arm. Notes on the study in general: Recipients of either vaccine or placebo displayed similar breadth of non-spike TCRs.

Treatment denoted: about 20 received Ad26.COV2.S at low or high dose, single or two shots; a few received placebo; per-sample allocation not given. Day 63 following the first vaccine or placebo injection was when the samples were taken. Based in Boston, the donor was an adult of 18-55 years. Wuhan-strain spike was delivered by a replication-incompetent Ad26 vector. V shed 7 bases and J 7 bases; nucleotides not matched to a gene: 14. The germline gives CDR1 ENHRY, CDR2 SYGVKD. This CDR3 is built from 15 residues. This chain links TRBV10-3 with TRBJ2-7, with 9 bases identical to TRBD1. The sequence was collected from a person between 18 and 65 years old who received the Ad26.COV2.S COVID-19 vaccine or a placebo. Sequencing was performed on peripheral blood, taken in a trial of Ad26.COV2.S vaccine versus placebo. CDR3 loop: CAIMAGGGQGREQYF. In DNA, the CDR3 is TGTGCCATCATGGCCGGAGGTGGACAGGGGAGGGAGCAGTACTTC.